The next 32 T cell receptor beta chains were all read from a single sample in a study of identical twins. TCRdb re-derived calls from the 5' RACE reads in MiXCR, one entry per CDR3 protein. The sample consists of 450,000 to 600,000 distinct CDR3 sequences, approximately 20% of them appearing once. This same sample was also taken into another study, of yellow fever vaccine responses in identical twins.

Sequenced material: CD4+ T cells sorted from blood. The receptor set was obtained from a woman aged 18-35 years in good health.

The rearrangement uses TRBV4-1 and TRBJ2-5; D is undetermined. The ends were cut back, 1 base at V and 5 bases at J, with 8 bases in the middle. Germline CDR1 reads MGHRA; CDR2 reads YSYEKL. This CDR3 has 13 amino acids. The CDR3 protein is CASSQAHQETQYF. The DNA of the CDR3 is TGCGCCAGCAGCCAAGCCCATCAGGAGACCCAGTACTTC.

The table lists this clonotype with a few counts. The chain has TRBV5-1 and TRBJ2-2; a possible D gene is TRBD2 (6 bases). CDR3 length equals 17 residues. The V and J ends lost 3 bases and 4 bases respectively, with 19 bases between them. The germline V gene has CDR1 SGHRS and CDR2 YFSETQ. The CDR3 bases are TGCGCCAGCAGCTCGTATTTCCTGGGACTCTCCACCGGGGAGCTGTTTTTT. Residues: CASSSYFLGLSTGELFF.

The V gene is TRBV4-1, the J gene TRBJ1-1, with TRBD1 as a possible D gene (5 bases). Trimming removed 1 base from V and 5 bases from J, with 14 bases in between. The CDR3 totals 15 residues. In germline, CDR1 is MGHRA, CDR2 YSYEKL. The CDR3 DNA sequence: TGCGCCAGCAGCCAAGGCTCGCAGGGAGGTACTGAAGCTTTCTTT. It translates to CASSQGSQGGTEAFF.

This clonotype was detected only a few times. The chain carries TRBV20-1 and TRBJ1-2, with D possibly TRBD1 on 5 matching bases. CDR3 length: 14 amino acids. CDR1 DFQATT and CDR2 SNEGSKA come from the germline V gene (reference sequence). Trimming stripped 3 bases from V and 0 bases from J, with 11 bases between. CDR3 protein: CSASRQGTNYGYTF. In DNA, the CDR3 is TGCAGTGCTAGTCGGCAGGGTACTAACTATGGCTACACCTTC.

This clonotype showed up just a few times. The chain is built from TRBV24-1 and TRBJ2-3, with TRBD1 matching 7 bases. Trimming removed 4 bases from V and 3 bases from J; junction bases left unmatched: 9. Germline V gives CDR1 KGHDR, CDR2 SFDVKD. This CDR3 spans 16 amino acids. In DNA, the CDR3 is TGTGCCACCAGTGACCTGACGACAGGGAGTACAGATACGCAGTATTTT. Protein product: CATSDLTTGSTDTQYF.

The gene calls are TRBV20-1 and TRBJ2-1, with 7 bases fitting TRBD2. This CDR3 comprises 16 residues. Germline V lookup: CDR1 DFQATT, CDR2 SNEGSKA (reference sequence). V was pared by 6 bases and J by 0 bases, with 11 bases of the junction left unmatched. As DNA, the CDR3 is TGCAGTGCCCGGGATTGGCGGGAGAGCTCCTACAATGAGCAGTTCTTC. This translates into CSARDWRESSYNEQFF.

This clonotype was observed many times. The V gene is TRBV20-1, the J gene TRBJ1-4; TRBD1 matches at 7 bases. J was trimmed by 7 bases and V by 6 bases; bases with no gene match: 14. The germline V gene has CDR1 DFQATT and CDR2 SNEGSKA (reference sequence). This CDR3 is 15 amino acids long. The CDR3 coding sequence is TGCAGTGCCGGCGTAAAGGGGGCGCGGATTGAAAAACTGTTTTTT. The encoded protein is CSAGVKGARIEKLFF.

J is TRBJ2-7 and V is TRBV5-1, with 7 bases aligning to TRBD1. J lost 4 bases, V lost 0 bases, and 7 bases had no gene match. The CDR3 covers 15 residues. Germline V lookup: CDR1 SGHRS, CDR2 YFSETQ. The CDR3 DNA reads as TGCGCCAGCAGCTTGGGACAGGGTGGGAGATACGAGCAGTACGTC. Translating it yields CASSLGQGGRYEQYV.

This chain uses TRBV5-1 with TRBJ2-7; D possibly uses TRBD1 or TRBD2 (5 bases each). In germline, CDR1 is SGHRS, CDR2 YFSETQ. V was clipped by 4 bases and J by 3 bases, with 17 bases between them. This CDR3 contains 15 residues. As DNA, the CDR3 is TGCGCCAGCAGCCCCGGGGACGGCAATCACTACGAGCAGTACGTC. It translates to CASSPGDGNHYEQYV.

This rearrangement joins TRBV18 to TRBJ2-1; a possible D gene is TRBD2 (6 bases). Deletions cut 3 bases from V and 5 bases from J, with 8 bases between. The CDR3 length is 13 residues. Germline V CDR1 and CDR2: KGHSH, LQKENI. The CDR3 nucleotides are TGTGCCAGCTCACCCCGGAGGGACAATGAGCAGTTCTTC. It yields the protein CASSPRRDNEQFF.

This clonotype was recorded many times. The gene calls are TRBV7-9 and TRBJ2-7; D unclear. Germline V gene data show CDR1 as SEHNR and CDR2 as FQNEAQ (reference sequence). The CDR3 contains 15 residues. V was pared by 1 base and J by 3 bases, with 13 bases between. The CDR3, as DNA: TGTGCCAGCAGCTTAGGGAACCGAGATTACTACGAGCAGTACTTC. This translates into CASSLGNRDYYEQYF.

This clonotype has more than one count but fewer than ten. This rearrangement joins TRBV5-1 to TRBJ2-5, with TRBD2 identical over 9 bases. Trimming at V came to 2 bases and at J to 10 bases, leaving 15 bases not matched to a gene. This CDR3 is built from 16 residues. The germline V gene has CDR1 SGHRS and CDR2 YFSETQ. The CDR3 region is CASSFGSSGVARVQYF. The CDR3 bases are TGCGCCAGCAGCTTCGGGTCTAGCGGGGTGGCCCGTGTCCAGTACTTC. Filled out from reference TRBV5-1 and TRBJ2-5, the complete variable domain reads KAGVTQTPRYLIKTRGQQVTLSCSPISGHRSVSWYQQTPGQGLQFLFEYFSETQRNKGNFPGRFSGRQFSNSRSEMNVSTLELGDSALYLCASSFGSSGVARVQYFGPGTRLLVL.

The V call is TRBV18, the J call TRBJ1-5; a weak D match, TRBD1 (5 bases). In germline, CDR1 is KGHSH, CDR2 LQKENI. V was shortened by 3 bases and J by 6 bases, with 15 bases between the two germline ends. The CDR3 totals 15 residues. CDR3 nucleotides: TGTGCCAGCTCACCGGGTTGGCAGGGAGCTCAGCCCCAGCATTTT. Translating it yields CASSPGWQGAQPQHF.

The V call is TRBV12-3 or TRBV12-4, the J call TRBJ2-5, with D perhaps TRBD1 or TRBD2 (5 bases each). The CDR3 loop spans 12 amino acids. V shed 8 bases and J shed 11 bases, with 18 bases lying between them. The CDR3 loop is CASGTGPTSQYF. In DNA form, the CDR3 reads TGTGCCAGCGGCACGGGACCTACATCTCAGTACTTC.

This clonotype was detected ten times or more. The chain combines TRBV7-9 with TRBJ2-7, with a weak D call TRBD2 (6 bases). The V gene's germline CDR1 is SEHNR and CDR2 FQNEAQ (reference sequence). The CDR3 has 14 residues. V lost 4 bases and J lost 3, with 13 bases in between. The CDR3 nucleotides read TGTGCCAGCAGCTCCGGGACTTTACTCTACGAGCAGTACTTC. Translated: CASSSGTLLYEQYF.

This clonotype occurred a few times. The CDR3 region is CASRTGGYTEAFF. The CDR3 nucleotides read TGTGCCAGCAGGACAGGGGGCTACACTGAAGCTTTCTTT. V and J are TRBV28 and TRBJ1-1, with 10 bases lining up with TRBD1. Germline V lookup: CDR1 MDHEN, CDR2 SYDVKM. After removal of 6 bases from V and 3 bases from J, the junction contained 1 base not matched to a gene. The CDR3 has 13 residues. Using reference TRBV28 and TRBJ1-1 for the parts outside the CDR3, the full variable domain is DVKVTQSSRYLVKRTGEKVFLECVQDMDHENMFWYRQDPGLGLRLIYFSYDVKMKEKGDIPEGYSVSREKKERFSLILESASTNQTSMYLCASRTGGYTEAFFGQGTRLTVV.

This chain joins TRBV5-1 and TRBJ2-7; 9 positions agree with TRBD1. CDR3 size: 15 residues. The junction had 9 bases not matched to a gene; V was cut back by 4 bases and J by 4 bases. Germline V gene data show CDR1 as SGHRS and CDR2 as YFSETQ. Here the CDR3 reads CASSVSGTGIYEQYF. The CDR3 coding sequence is TGCGCCAGCAGCGTTTCCGGGACAGGGATATACGAGCAGTACTTC.

This clonotype was seen only a few times. The gene calls are TRBV5-1 and TRBJ1-6; no definite D call. The V gene's germline CDR1 is SGHRS and CDR2 YFSETQ. Trimming shortened V by 2 bases and J by 9 bases, and 15 bases separated the two germline ends. The length of the CDR3 is 15 residues. In DNA, the CDR3 is TGCGCCAGCAGCTTTGAGAGTCAGCGGTCTTCACCCCTCCACTTT. It codes for CASSFESQRSSPLHF.

Only a few counts were recorded for this clonotype. The CDR3 DNA is TGTGCCACGGGACGCCGCCCTGAGACCCAGTACTTC. Translation gives CATGRRPETQYF. The chain uses TRBV2 and TRBJ2-5; D tentatively reads TRBD1 or TRBD2 (5 bases each). V was trimmed by 10 bases and J by 5 bases, leaving 14 bases between them. From germline, CDR1 is SNHLY and CDR2 FYNNEI. The CDR3 spans 12 residues. The whole variable domain, filled in from reference TRBV2 and TRBJ2-5, reads EPEVTQTPSHQVTQMGQEVILRCVPISNHLYFYWYRQILGQKVEFLVSFYNNEISEKSEIFDDQFSVERPDGSNFTLKIRSTKLEDSAMYFCATGRRPETQYFGPGTRLLVL.

The table lists this clonotype with many counts. This chain joins TRBV5-1 and TRBJ1-4, with a tentative D call TRBD1 (5 bases). This CDR3 contains 14 residues. V gave up 4 bases and J gave up 7 bases, with 14 bases separating them. Looked up from germline, CDR1 is SGHRS and CDR2 is YFSETQ. CDR3 protein: CASSHRDGREKLFF. The CDR3 DNA follows: TGCGCCAGCAGCCACCGGGACGGTCGTGAAAAACTGTTTTTT.

The J gene is TRBJ2-1, the V gene TRBV10-3; tentatively, D is TRBD2 (6 bases). The germline V and J ends were trimmed by 2 bases and 5 bases, with 13 bases remaining between them. This CDR3 is 15 amino acids long. Germline values: CDR1 ENHRY, CDR2 SYGVKD. In DNA, the CDR3 is TGTGCCATCAGTGAGCCGAGGGACTTAGACAATGAGCAGTTCTTC. Translated: CAISEPRDLDNEQFF.

The V call is TRBV12-3 or TRBV12-4, the J call TRBJ2-1; D possibly corresponds to TRBD1 (5 bases). V was pared by 7 bases and J by 5 bases, with 18 bases between. The CDR3 extends over 15 amino acids. The CDR3 bases are TGTGCCAGCACCCTGGAAACAGGTCCTAACAATGAGCAGTTCTTC. Amino acids: CASTLETGPNNEQFF.

In this sample, this clonotype turned up a few times. This chain uses TRBV3-1 with TRBJ2-1, with TRBD2 as a possible D gene (6 bases). CDR1 and CDR2 (germline): LGHDT, YNNKEL (reference sequence). The CDR3 spans 18 residues. The V end lost 6 bases, the J end lost 2 bases, and 23 bases lay between the germline ends. CDR3: CASSQRQTGLLAYNEQFF. The CDR3 DNA follows: TGTGCCAGCAGTCAGAGACAAACGGGACTCCTCGCCTACAATGAGCAGTTCTTC.

V gene TRBV12-3 or TRBV12-4 combines with J gene TRBJ2-1; 16 bases map to TRBD2. Losses at the gene ends were 5 bases for V and 4 bases for J; bases not matched to a gene: 2. This CDR3 contains 16 residues. The CDR3, as DNA: TGTGCCAGCAGTGAGGGACTAGCGGGAGGGTACAATGAGCAGTTCTTC. As protein: CASSEGLAGGYNEQFF.

The chain combines TRBV12-3 or TRBV12-4 with TRBJ1-6, with a tentative D call TRBD1 (6 bases). V lost 3 bases to trimming and J lost 8 bases, with 11 bases between them. The CDR3 is made up of 14 amino acids. Here the CDR3 reads CASSFGGYHSPLHF. The CDR3 DNA is TGTGCCAGCAGTTTTGGGGGCTACCATTCACCCCTCCACTTT.

The V gene is TRBV29-1, the J gene TRBJ2-3, with D possibly being TRBD1 (6 bases). The CDR3 runs to 13 residues. V lost 7 bases to trimming and J lost 5 bases, with 16 bases between them. Germline V gives CDR1 SQVTM, CDR2 ANQGSEA. CDR3 nucleotide sequence: TGCAGCGCCGTACAGGGATCCAAAGATACGCAGTATTTT. Its protein product is CSAVQGSKDTQYF.

The chain links TRBV12-3 or TRBV12-4 to TRBJ2-3; D might be TRBD1 (5 bases). The V and J ends lost 3 bases and 1 base respectively, with 11 bases between them. This CDR3 is 15 amino acids long. CDR3 in amino acids: CASSFRQGRTDTQYF. Here the CDR3 DNA reads TGTGCCAGCAGTTTCCGGCAGGGCCGCACAGATACGCAGTATTTT.

This clonotype was detected a few times. CDR3: CASSGDGINTGELFF. The CDR3 region has the DNA TGCGCCAGCAGCGGGGACGGTATTAACACCGGGGAGCTGTTTTTT. V is TRBV5-1 and J is TRBJ2-2; perhaps D is TRBD1 or TRBD2 (5 bases each). Trimming left V 4 bases short and J 2 bases short, with 12 bases between. The CDR3 spans 15 residues. The germline V gene has CDR1 SGHRS and CDR2 YFSETQ.

The chain links TRBV4-1 to TRBJ2-2; D is unclear. Trimming stripped 1 base from V and 8 bases from J, with 11 bases between. CDR1 is MGHRA, CDR2 YSYEKL, per germline. The CDR3 covers 14 residues. The CDR3 sequence: CASSQAGVGGELFF. The DNA for the CDR3 is TGCGCCAGCAGCCAAGCTGGCGTCGGAGGGGAGCTGTTTTTT.

There are a few counts of this clonotype. The rearrangement uses TRBV7-9 and TRBJ2-1; no clear D gene. The germline V and J ends were trimmed by 1 base and 10 bases, with 11 bases remaining between them. In germline, CDR1 is SEHNR, CDR2 FQNEAQ (reference sequence). This CDR3 is 13 amino acids long. CDR3 sequence reads: CASSLGYAHEQFF. The CDR3 nucleotides are TGTGCCAGCAGCTTAGGGTACGCGCACGAGCAGTTCTTC.

This clonotype was recorded a few times. This sequence joins TRBV4-1 and TRBJ2-3; D possibly corresponds to TRBD2 (6 bases). The CDR3 spans 17 residues. Trimming took off 3 bases at V and 0 bases at J, with 16 bases between the two ends. The germline gives CDR1 MGHRA, CDR2 YSYEKL. The CDR3 bases are TGCGCCAGCAGCCATATCATCCGCGGGACTAGCACAGATACGCAGTATTTT. Translation: CASSHIIRGTSTDTQYF.

This clonotype was seen a handful of times. The chain uses TRBV29-1 and TRBJ2-2, with 9 bases lining up with TRBD1. This CDR3 has 14 amino acids. V dropped 5 bases and J dropped 2; count of bases not matched to a gene: 3. Germline assignment: CDR1 SQVTM and CDR2 ANQGSEA. CDR3 sequence reads: CSVRTGANTGELFF. For the CDR3, the DNA is TGCAGCGTTAGGACAGGGGCCAACACCGGGGAGCTGTTTTTT.